This note documents a single T cell receptor (beta chain) sequence. Antigen unknown. The sample belongs to a study of beta chain features in type 1 diabetes. Broader study findings: When Type 1 diabetes patients were examined, their TCRB CDR3s proved moderately but significantly shorter in all four CD4+ subsets.

There are 13 residues in the CDR3. Germline V CDR1 and CDR2: SQVTM, ANQGSEA. Trimming took 7 bases from V and 4 from J; bases not matched to a gene: 5. Cells sorted by CD45RO/CCR7/CD25/CD127/CD95/CD27 comprised CD4+ naive, central memory, regulatory and stem cell-like memory cells. The entirety of the isolated RNA underwent reverse transcription, so expressed TCRB transcripts were sequenced. Sequencing of naive, central memory and regulatory T cell samples gave an average of approximately 3.5 million reads. The method was immunoSEQ multiplex PCR; TCRdb's version includes in-frame clones alone and lacks a portion of them. This repertoire shows approximately 250,000 clones, about 23% found once; its top ten account for approximately 0.011%.

This clonotype was obtained from a young woman with type 1 diabetes. The chain joins TRBV29-1 to TRBJ2-2; TRBD1 matches 8 bases. The sequenced sample was naive CD4+ T cells from blood. This CDR3 reads CSGRTGPTGELFF. The DNA of the CDR3 is TGCAGCGGAAGGACAGGGCCCACCGGGGAGCTGTTTTTT.